These 31 T cell receptor beta chains originate from one sample sequenced in a study of blood T cells in healthy people across ages. Then a second PCR, running about 6 to 11 cycles, was carried out with a sample-barcoded 5' primer and a J-beta primer mix. TCRdb itself ran the 5' RACE reads through MiXCR, one entry per CDR3 protein. The sample holds fewer than 1.5 million distinct CDR3 sequences; 42% are singletons and the top ten take 7.9%. Material: blood. The receptors derive from a woman aged 18-30 years in good health.

This clonotype was counted ten times or more. V gene TRBV5-1 combines with J gene TRBJ2-3; no firm D call. CDR3 length equals 12 residues. V lost 3 bases to trimming and J lost 3 bases, with 5 bases between them. Germline CDR1 reads SGHRS; CDR2 reads YFSETQ. CDR3 amino acids: CASSSETDTQYF. Written as DNA, the CDR3 is TGCGCCAGCAGCTCGGAGACAGATACGCAGTATTTT.

Only a few counts were recorded for this clonotype. The rearrangement uses TRBV29-1 and TRBJ2-3; 10 bases align to TRBD1. This CDR3 contains 17 residues. CDR1 is SQVTM and CDR2 is ANQGSEA in the germline V gene. V lost 1 base and J lost 1; bases outside the gene matches: 8. The CDR3 here is CSVEAVWTGGGTDTQYF. For the CDR3, the DNA is TGCAGCGTTGAAGCTGTCTGGACAGGGGGGGGCACAGATACGCAGTATTTT.

This clonotype was detected a few times. V is TRBV7-2 and J is TRBJ2-1, with D unresolved. This CDR3 is built from 13 residues. V dropped 5 bases and J dropped 4 bases, with 9 bases sitting between them. Germline V gives CDR1 SGHTA, CDR2 FQGNSA. The CDR3 spells CASSLQLYNEQFF. CDR3 bases: TGTGCCAGCAGCCTCCAGCTTTACAATGAGCAGTTCTTC.

The chain links TRBV12-3 or TRBV12-4 to TRBJ2-7; D is ambiguous. Trimming took 11 bases from V and 2 from J, leaving 10 bases between them. The CDR3 runs to 11 residues. The CDR3 region is CAGTRAYEQYF. Here the CDR3 DNA reads TGTGCCGGCACCCGGGCCTACGAGCAGTACTTC.

This clonotype has a handful of counts. The rearrangement uses TRBV27 and TRBJ1-2, with a possible D match to TRBD1 (5 bases). Trimming removed 8 bases at V and 4 bases at J, with 23 bases between. CDR1 is MNHEY and CDR2 is SMNVEV in the germline V gene (reference sequence). The CDR3 loop spans 16 amino acids. For the CDR3, the DNA is TGTGCCAGCTATTCCCCGTTTGGGGGTTTAATCTATGGCTACACCTTC. Its protein product is CASYSPFGGLIYGYTF.

The CDR3 region has the DNA TGTGCCAGCAGCCAAGTTCTAGGTTTCGTTGAGCAGTACTTC. It yields the protein CASSQVLGFVEQYF. The V and J genes are TRBV3-1 and TRBJ2-5; unclear D gene. In germline, CDR1 is LGHDT, CDR2 YNNKEL (reference sequence). V was cut by 1 base and J by 11 bases, with 17 bases left in between. The CDR3 runs to 14 residues.

The gene calls are TRBV3-1 and TRBJ2-5; tentatively, D is TRBD1 (5 bases). V shed 3 bases and J shed 11 bases, with 13 bases lying between them. In germline, CDR1 is LGHDT, CDR2 YNNKEL (reference sequence). The CDR3 is 12 amino acids. The DNA for the CDR3 is TGTGCCAGCAGCCATAGGGGTTACGGGCAGTACTTC. Its protein is CASSHRGYGQYF.

This clonotype was recorded a few times. The CDR3 loop is CASSATSNRAPTYGYTF. For the CDR3, the DNA is TGCGCCAGCAGCGCAACCTCAAACAGAGCCCCGACCTATGGCTACACCTTC. The J gene is TRBJ1-2, the V gene TRBV5-1; D call uncertain. Between the trimmed V and J ends, which lost 4 bases and 4 bases, there was a span of 23 bases. The germline gives CDR1 SGHRS, CDR2 YFSETQ. CDR3 size: 17 residues.

There are a few counts of this clonotype. The gene calls are TRBV3-1 and TRBJ2-7, with TRBD1 matching over 7 bases. The germline CDR1 and CDR2 sequences are LGHDT and YNNKEL (reference sequence). Trimming at V came to 4 bases and at J to 2 bases, leaving 8 bases not matched to a gene. The CDR3 is 15 amino acids. This chain's CDR3 is CASSPGTVLPYEQYF. Here the CDR3 DNA reads TGTGCCAGCAGCCCTGGGACAGTTCTTCCCTACGAGCAGTACTTC.

The chain is built from TRBV20-1 and TRBJ2-3; D possibly corresponds to TRBD2 (6 bases). Trimming left V 0 bases short and J 6 bases short, with 10 bases between. Germline loops: CDR1 DFQATT, CDR2 SNEGSKA (reference sequence). The CDR3 is made up of 13 amino acids. CDR3 sequence reads: CSARDWREDTQYF. CDR3 nucleotide sequence: TGCAGTGCTAGAGATTGGAGGGAGGATACGCAGTATTTT.

This clonotype was recorded only once. One end of the junction is discordant with germline, which a read error may explain. The chain couples TRBV5-1 to TRBJ1-2; D is unresolved. Germline V gene data show CDR1 as SGHRS and CDR2 as YFSETQ. The CDR3 has 14 residues. The CDR3 loop reads CASSSRTESYGHTF. The DNA of the CDR3 is TGCGCCAGCAGCTCTAGGACGGAATCCTATGGCCACACCTTC.

This clonotype has just a few counts. This chain connects TRBV20-1 to TRBJ2-6; D may be TRBD2 (5 bases). In germline, CDR1 is DFQATT, CDR2 SNEGSKA (reference sequence). CDR3 length: 15 amino acids. V dropped 0 bases and J dropped 1 base, with 7 bases sitting between them. CDR3 in DNA: TGCAGTGCTAGAGAAACTAGTTCTGGGGCCAACGTCCTGACTTTC. Translating gives CSARETSSGANVLTF.

This sequence joins TRBV25-1 and TRBJ2-2; the match to TRBD1 covers 7 bases. The CDR3 spans 15 residues. Trimming took 3 bases from V and 7 from J; bases not matched to a gene: 8. CDR1 MGHDK and CDR2 SYGVNS come from the germline V gene. The CDR3 DNA sequence: TGTGCCAGCAGTGACTTAGACAGGGACGACGGGGAGCTGTTTTTT. Translation gives CASSDLDRDDGELFF.

The CDR3 here is CSVSGQREQYF. The CDR3 coding sequence is TGCAGCGTCAGCGGACAGAGGGAGCAGTACTTC. This rearrangement joins TRBV29-1 to TRBJ2-7; weak D call: TRBD1 (6 bases). The CDR3 is made up of 11 amino acids. Trimming took off 6 bases at V and 7 bases at J, with 13 bases between the two ends. The germline V gene has CDR1 SQVTM and CDR2 ANQGSEA.

This clonotype was counted at least ten times. This chain uses TRBV10-3 with TRBJ2-7, with D unclear. The V end lost 10 bases, the J end lost 3 bases, and 10 bases lay between the germline ends. This CDR3 region has 11 residues. Germline CDR1 and CDR2: ENHRY and SYGVKD. In DNA form, the CDR3 reads TGTGCCACCCTTAGAGGCTACGAGCAGTACTTC. It specifies CATLRGYEQYF.

The chain recombines TRBV20-1 with TRBJ1-6; no clear D. Germline V gene lookup returns CDR1 DFQATT and CDR2 SNEGSKA (reference sequence). The CDR3 has 14 amino acids. V was trimmed by 6 bases and J by 8 bases, leaving 17 bases between them. The CDR3 DNA reads TGCAGTGCCCAAAAACCACAGCGAGATTCACCCCTCCACTTT. This encodes CSAQKPQRDSPLHF.

This clonotype was detected only a few times. The chain links TRBV14 to TRBJ2-2; no reliable D call. This CDR3 contains 13 residues. The germline CDR1 and CDR2 sequences are SGHDN and FVKESK. V dropped 0 bases and J dropped 6 bases, with 5 bases sitting between them. For the CDR3, the DNA is TGTGCCAGCAGCCAAGATTGGTCCGGGGAGCTGTTTTTT. Its protein is CASSQDWSGELFF.

The chain carries TRBV3-1 and TRBJ2-7; a possible D gene is TRBD1 (6 bases). V dropped 0 bases and J dropped 2 bases, with 14 bases sitting between them. The germline V gene has CDR1 LGHDT and CDR2 YNNKEL (reference sequence). This CDR3 comprises 16 residues. As DNA, the CDR3 is TGTGCCAGCAGCCAAGATGTGGGGGCGTCTGCCTACGAGCAGTACTTC. It translates to CASSQDVGASAYEQYF.

V is TRBV6-6 and J is TRBJ2-3, with D perhaps being TRBD1 or TRBD2 (6 bases each). CDR1 is MNHNY, CDR2 SVGAGI, per germline (reference sequence). CDR3 length: 15 amino acids. V dropped 5 bases and J dropped 4 bases, with 16 bases sitting between them. DNA of the CDR3: TGTGCCAGCAGTACGGCGGGGCAGGGGCCAGATACGCAGTATTTT. It encodes CASSTAGQGPDTQYF.

J is TRBJ2-3 and V is TRBV7-9, with 10 positions matching TRBD2. V lost 0 bases and J lost 2; bases outside the gene matches: 2. The CDR3 has 16 residues. From germline, CDR1 is SEHNR and CDR2 FQNEAQ (reference sequence). The CDR3 bases are TGTGCCAGCAGCTTAGCTAGCGGGAGGATCACAGATACGCAGTATTTT. It yields the protein CASSLASGRITDTQYF.

The chain employs TRBV7-9 and TRBJ1-1; 7 bases are a match to TRBD1. Germline V gene sequence: CDR1 SEHNR, CDR2 FQNEAQ (reference sequence). Trimming took 1 base from V and 6 from J; bases not matched to a gene: 11. The CDR3 is made up of 16 amino acids. CDR3 loop: CASSLVGAGGKAEAFF. Written as DNA, the CDR3 is TGTGCCAGCAGCTTAGTGGGGGCAGGGGGAAAGGCTGAAGCTTTCTTT. The whole variable domain, filled in from reference TRBV7-9 and TRBJ1-1, reads DTGVSQNPRHKITKRGQNVTFRCDPISEHNRLYWYRQTLGQGPEFLTYFQNEAQLEKSRLLSDRFSAERPKGSFSTLEIQRTEQGDSAMYLCASSLVGAGGKAEAFFGQGTRLTVV.

The CDR3 spells CSPGLANHNEQFF. The CDR3 region has the DNA TGCAGCCCCGGGCTAGCGAACCACAATGAGCAGTTCTTC. The chain uses TRBV20-1 and TRBJ2-1; possibly TRBD2 for D (6 bases). The CDR3 has 13 amino acids. Per the germline V gene, CDR1 is DFQATT and CDR2 is SNEGSKA (reference sequence).

The rearrangement uses TRBV3-1 and TRBJ2-1; TRBD1 matches 7 bases. The J segment lost 5 bases and the V segment lost 0 bases, leaving 7 bases of the junction unmatched. From germline, CDR1 is LGHDT and CDR2 YNNKEL (reference sequence). This CDR3 comprises 16 residues. The CDR3 DNA is TGTGCCAGCAGCCAAGATCCGGGAACAGGGGACAATGAGCAGTTCTTC. Protein: CASSQDPGTGDNEQFF.

The V and J genes are TRBV6-5 and TRBJ1-5, with no clear D. The length of the CDR3 is 14 residues. Trimming shortened V by 5 bases and J by 0 bases, and 8 bases separated the two germline ends. CDR1 is MNHEY, CDR2 SVGAGI, per germline. The CDR3 protein is CASSGKLSNQPQHF. The CDR3 coding sequence is TGTGCCAGCAGTGGCAAGCTTAGCAATCAGCCCCAGCATTTT.

The chain links TRBV11-2 to TRBJ1-1; D call uncertain. Trimming shortened V by 0 bases and J by 0 bases, and 8 bases separated the two germline ends. Germline V gene sequence: CDR1 SGHAT, CDR2 FQNNGV. The CDR3 spans 15 residues. The CDR3 region is CASSLEPGLNTEAFF. The CDR3 DNA reads TGTGCCAGCAGCTTAGAACCAGGCTTGAACACTGAAGCTTTCTTT.

This clonotype was observed a few times. V gene TRBV2 combines with J gene TRBJ2-3; unclear D gene. V lost 4 bases, J lost 11 bases, and 13 bases lay in between. This CDR3 is 12 amino acids long. Germline V gene sequence: CDR1 SNHLY, CDR2 FYNNEI. The CDR3 bases are TGTGCCAGCAGTGCAGGACCATCCCAGCAGTATTTT. This gives the protein CASSAGPSQQYF.

The chain is built from TRBV15 and TRBJ1-2; tentatively, D is TRBD1 (5 bases). Germline lookup yields CDR1 LNHNV and CDR2 YYDKDF (reference sequence). V gave up 0 bases and J gave up 8 bases, with 19 bases separating them. This CDR3 contains 16 residues. This chain's CDR3 is CATSRDIGTLEGGYTF. The CDR3 nucleotides are TGTGCCACCAGCAGAGATATAGGGACCCTGGAGGGGGGCTACACCTTC.

This clonotype was observed a single time. V is TRBV18 and J is TRBJ2-1; 7 bases agree with TRBD1. Per the germline V gene, CDR1 is KGHSH and CDR2 is LQKENI. Germline trimming cut 2 bases from V and 10 bases from J; bases unmatched to any gene: 8. CDR3 length: 14 residues. The CDR3: CASSPDNRGGEQFF. The CDR3 region has the DNA TGTGCCAGCTCACCAGATAACAGGGGTGGCGAGCAGTTCTTC.

This clonotype came up a few times. V and J are TRBV11-2 and TRBJ2-1, with TRBD2 matching 10 bases. Trimming took 4 bases from V and 1 from J; bases not matched to a gene: 4. The CDR3 is made up of 16 amino acids. Germline V gives CDR1 SGHAT, CDR2 FQNNGV. The CDR3 coding sequence is TGTGCCAGCAGCTCCCCTAGCGGGGGTTCCTACAATGAGCAGTTCTTC. This translates into CASSSPSGGSYNEQFF.

This clonotype was counted a few times. The rearrangement uses TRBV19 and TRBJ2-1; D not certain. The CDR3 runs to 14 residues. The V and J ends lost 6 bases and 6 bases respectively, with 15 bases between them. Germline assignment: CDR1 LNHDA and CDR2 SQIVND (reference sequence). Here the CDR3 DNA reads TGTGCCAGTAGCCCGGGTCAGGCGATCAATGAGCAGTTCTTC. Encoded protein: CASSPGQAINEQFF.

The chain carries TRBV20-1 and TRBJ2-3; 8 nucleotides line up with TRBD2. The germline CDR1 and CDR2 sequences are DFQATT and SNEGSKA (reference sequence). CDR3 length: 12 amino acids. The CDR3 here is CSTSGSTDTQYF. The CDR3 DNA reads as TGCAGCACTAGCGGTAGCACAGATACGCAGTATTTT.